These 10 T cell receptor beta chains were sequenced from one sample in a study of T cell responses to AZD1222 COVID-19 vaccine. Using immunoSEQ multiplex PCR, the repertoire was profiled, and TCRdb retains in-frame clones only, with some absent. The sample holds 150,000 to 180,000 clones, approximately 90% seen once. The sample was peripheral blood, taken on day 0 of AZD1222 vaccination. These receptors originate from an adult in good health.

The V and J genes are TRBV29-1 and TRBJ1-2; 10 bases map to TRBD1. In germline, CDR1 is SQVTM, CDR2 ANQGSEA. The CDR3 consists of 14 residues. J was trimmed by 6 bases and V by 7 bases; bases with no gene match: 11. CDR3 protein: CSGVGQGGRDGYTF. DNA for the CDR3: TGCAGCGGTGTAGGACAGGGGGGTCGGGATGGCTACACCTTC.

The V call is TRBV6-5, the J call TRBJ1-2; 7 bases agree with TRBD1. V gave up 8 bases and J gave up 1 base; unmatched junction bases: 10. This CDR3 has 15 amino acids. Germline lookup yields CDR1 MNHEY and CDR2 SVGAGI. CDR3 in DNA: TGTGCCAGCGGCGTGAGGGACAGTCTTAACTATGGCTACACCTTC. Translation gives CASGVRDSLNYGYTF.

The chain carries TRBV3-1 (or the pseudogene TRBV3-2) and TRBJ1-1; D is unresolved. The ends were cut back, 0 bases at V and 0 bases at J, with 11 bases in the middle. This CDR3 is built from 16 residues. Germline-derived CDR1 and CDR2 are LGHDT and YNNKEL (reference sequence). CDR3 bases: TGTGCCAGCAGCCAAGATTACGGGAGCATGAACACTGAAGCTTTCTTT. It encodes CASSQDYGSMNTEAFF.

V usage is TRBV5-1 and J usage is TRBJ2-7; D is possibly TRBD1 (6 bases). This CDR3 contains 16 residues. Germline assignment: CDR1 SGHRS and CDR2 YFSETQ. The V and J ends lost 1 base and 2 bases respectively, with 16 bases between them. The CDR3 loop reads CASSLRQGLAAYEQYF. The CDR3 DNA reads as TGCGCCAGCAGCTTGCGTCAGGGGTTGGCTGCCTACGAGCAGTACTTC.

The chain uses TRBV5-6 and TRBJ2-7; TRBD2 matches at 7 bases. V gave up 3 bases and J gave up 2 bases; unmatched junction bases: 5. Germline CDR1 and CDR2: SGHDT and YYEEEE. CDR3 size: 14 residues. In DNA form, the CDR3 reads TGTGCCAGCAGCTCAGCGGGGTGGACCTACGAGCAGTACTTC. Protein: CASSSAGWTYEQYF.

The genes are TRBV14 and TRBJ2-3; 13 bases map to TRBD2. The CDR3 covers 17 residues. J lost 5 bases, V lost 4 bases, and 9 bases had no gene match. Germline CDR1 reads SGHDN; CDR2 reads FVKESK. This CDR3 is CASSPHRTSGGRDTQYF. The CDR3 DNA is TGTGCCAGCAGCCCGCACCGGACTAGCGGGGGACGAGATACGCAGTATTTT.

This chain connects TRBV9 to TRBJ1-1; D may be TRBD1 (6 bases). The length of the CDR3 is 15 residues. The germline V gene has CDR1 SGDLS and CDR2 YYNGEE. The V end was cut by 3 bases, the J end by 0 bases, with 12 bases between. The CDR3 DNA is TGTGCCAGCAGCGCCCACACAGGGTTGAACACTGAAGCTTTCTTT. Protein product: CASSAHTGLNTEAFF.

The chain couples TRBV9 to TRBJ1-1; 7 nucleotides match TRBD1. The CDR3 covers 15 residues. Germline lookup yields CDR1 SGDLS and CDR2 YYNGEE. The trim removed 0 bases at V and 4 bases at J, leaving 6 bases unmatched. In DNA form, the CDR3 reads TGTGCCAGCAGCGTAGCATCGACAGGGCTCACTGAAGCTTTCTTT. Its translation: CASSVASTGLTEAFF.

CDR3 amino acids: CASSSPGLNNSPLHF. The CDR3, as DNA: TGTGCCAGCAGTTCCCCGGGACTGAATAATTCACCCCTCCACTTT. The chain combines TRBV27 with TRBJ1-6, with a tentative D call TRBD1 (5 bases). Germline-derived CDR1 and CDR2 are MNHEY and SMNVEV (reference sequence). Trimming removed 4 bases from V and 5 bases from J, with 12 bases in between. The CDR3 has 15 residues.

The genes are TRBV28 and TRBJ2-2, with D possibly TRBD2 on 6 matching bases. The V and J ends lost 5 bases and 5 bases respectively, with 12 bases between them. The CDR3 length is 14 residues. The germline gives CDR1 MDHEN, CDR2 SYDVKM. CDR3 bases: TGTGCCAGCAGTGTCGGAGGGTCAACCGGGGAGCTGTTTTTT. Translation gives CASSVGGSTGELFF.